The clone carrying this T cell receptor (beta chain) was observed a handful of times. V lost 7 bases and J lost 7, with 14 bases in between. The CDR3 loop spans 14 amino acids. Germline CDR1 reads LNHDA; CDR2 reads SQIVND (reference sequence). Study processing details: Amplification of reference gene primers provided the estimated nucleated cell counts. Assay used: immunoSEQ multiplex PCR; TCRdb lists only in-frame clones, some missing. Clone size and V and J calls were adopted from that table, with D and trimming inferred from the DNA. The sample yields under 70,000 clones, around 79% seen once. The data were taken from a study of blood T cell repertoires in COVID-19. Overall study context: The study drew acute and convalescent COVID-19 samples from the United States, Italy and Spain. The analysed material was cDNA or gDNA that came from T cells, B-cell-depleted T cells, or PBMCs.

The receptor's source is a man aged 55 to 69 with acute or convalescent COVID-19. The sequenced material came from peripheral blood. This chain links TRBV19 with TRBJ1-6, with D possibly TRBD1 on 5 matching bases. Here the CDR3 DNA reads TGTGCCAGTACTGAAGACAGAAGAAATTCACCCCTCCACTTT. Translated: CASTEDRRNSPLHF. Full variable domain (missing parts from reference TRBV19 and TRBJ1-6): DGGITQSPKYLFRKEGQNVTLSCEQNLNHDAMYWYRQDPGQGLRLIYYSQIVNDFQKGDIAEGYSVSREKKESFPLTVTSAQKNPTAFYLCASTEDRRNSPLHFGNGTRLTVT.